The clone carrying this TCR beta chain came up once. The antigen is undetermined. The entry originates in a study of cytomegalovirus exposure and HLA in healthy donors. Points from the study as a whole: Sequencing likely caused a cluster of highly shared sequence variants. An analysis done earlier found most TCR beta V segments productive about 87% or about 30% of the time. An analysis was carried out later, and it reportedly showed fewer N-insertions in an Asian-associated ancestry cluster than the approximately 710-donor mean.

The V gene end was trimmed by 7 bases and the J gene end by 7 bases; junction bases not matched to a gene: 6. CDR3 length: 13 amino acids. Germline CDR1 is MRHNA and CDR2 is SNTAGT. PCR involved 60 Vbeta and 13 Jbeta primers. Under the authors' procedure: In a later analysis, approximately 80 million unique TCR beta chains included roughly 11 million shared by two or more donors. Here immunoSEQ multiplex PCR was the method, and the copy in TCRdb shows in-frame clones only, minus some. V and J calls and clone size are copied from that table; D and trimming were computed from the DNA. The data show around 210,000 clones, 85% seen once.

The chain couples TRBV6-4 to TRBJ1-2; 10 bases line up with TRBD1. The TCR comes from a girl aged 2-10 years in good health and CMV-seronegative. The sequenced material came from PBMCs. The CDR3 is CASKETGGLGYTF. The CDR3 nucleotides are TGTGCCAGCAAGGAGACAGGGGGCCTTGGCTACACCTTC.